A selection of T cell receptor beta chains follows, all from one sample in a study of cytomegalovirus exposure and HLA in healthy donors. Data came from immunoSEQ multiplex PCR; TCRdb stores just in-frame clones and leaves some out. This table holds about 150,000 clones, more than 75% found once. Source material: PBMCs. The receptor set was obtained from a man aged 30 to 45 in good health and CMV-seropositive. Each CDR3 is given with its conserved first and last residue. The D gene is left open where the match is weak. Some rows have no size entry. The others give once, few or many, or a class for an expanded clone.

j_call d_call v_call clone_size cdr3_length cdr3_aa cdr3_nt
TRBJ2-3 TRBD2 TRBV9 few 14 CASSGGVRTDTQYF TGTGCCAGCAGTGGGGGGGTCAGGACAGATACGCAGTATTTT
TRBJ1-4 TRBD1 TRBV6-1 - 15 CASSRMGQGSEKLFF TGTGCCAGCAGTCGGATGGGACAGGGATCTGAAAAACTGTTTTTT
TRBJ1-2 - TRBV28 - 13 CASSRELNYGYTF TGTGCCAGCAGTCGAGAACTCAACTATGGCTACACCTTC
TRBJ1-1 - TRBV9 - 13 CASSPSVNTEAFF TGTGCCAGCAGCCCCTCTGTGAACACTGAAGCTTTCTTT
TRBJ2-1 - TRBV18 once 18 CASSPLIGQGLTYNEQFF TGTGCCAGCTCACCATTAATTGGTCAGGGACTCACCTACAATGAGCAGTTCTTC
TRBJ2-2 TRBD1 TRBV28 - 17 CASSLRQGAGVSGELFF TGTGCCAGCAGTTTACGACAGGGGGCGGGAGTAAGCGGGGAGCTGTTTTTT
TRBJ2-1 TRBD2 TRBV5-4 - 16 CASSLGPSGRPNEQFF TGTGCCAGCAGCTTGGGCCCTAGCGGGAGGCCGAATGAGCAGTTCTTC
TRBJ1-1 TRBD1 TRBV10-2 - 14 CASRETGRNTEAFF TGCGCCAGCAGGGAGACAGGGAGGAACACTGAAGCTTTCTTT
TRBJ2-5 - TRBV5-6 - 16 CASSLSRLIRIETQYF TGTGCCAGCAGCTTGAGTCGACTAATCAGAATCGAGACCCAGTACTTC
TRBJ2-1 TRBD2 TRBV30 once 18 CAWSVRIVLAGSQYEQFF TGTGCCTGGAGTGTACGGATTGTGCTAGCGGGATCTCAGTATGAGCAGTTCTTC
TRBJ1-3 - TRBV27 - 15 CASSRKAGVGNTIYF TGTGCCAGCAGTCGGAAGGCGGGAGTAGGAAACACCATATATTTT
TRBJ2-7 TRBD1 TRBV5-6 - 16 CASSHRTGTMHYEQYF TGTGCCAGCAGCCACCGGACAGGGACGATGCACTACGAGCAGTACTTC
TRBJ2-7 - TRBV28 - 15 CASSPGAASSYEQYF TGTGCCAGCAGTCCAGGGGCCGCCAGCTCCTACGAGCAGTACTTC
TRBJ2-7 - TRBV7-2 few 13 CASSPRETYEQYF TGTGCCAGCAGTCCTCGGGAGACCTACGAGCAGTACTTC
TRBJ2-1 TRBD2 TRBV4-2 - 16 CASSQEGSGGYNEQFF TGTGCCAGCAGCCAAGAGGGTAGCGGGGGGTACAATGAGCAGTTCTTC
TRBJ2-3 TRBD2 TRBV14 - 13 CASSQGLANTQYF TGTGCCAGCAGCCAGGGACTAGCGAATACGCAGTATTTT
TRBJ2-3 TRBD2 TRBV7-2 - 13 CASRRLAGGAEYF TGTGCCAGCAGGAGACTAGCGGGAGGGGCGGAGTATTTT
TRBJ1-2 - TRBV29-1 - 13 CSVEDVAGHGYTF TGCAGCGTTGAAGATGTCGCAGGGCATGGCTACACCTTC
TRBJ1-2 TRBD1 TRBV27 once 16 CASSPLTGGRNYGYTF TGTGCCAGCAGTCCGTTAACAGGGGGCCGGAACTATGGCTACACCTTC
TRBJ2-5 TRBD1 TRBV29-1 - 12 CSVWDSQETQYF TGCAGCGTCTGGGACAGCCAAGAGACCCAGTACTTC
TRBJ2-7 - TRBV4-1 once 14 CASSIGAGAYEQYF TGCGCCAGCAGTATTGGGGCAGGCGCCTACGAGCAGTACTTC
TRBJ2-5 TRBD2 TRBV27 few 14 CASSFDGGAETQYF TGTGCCAGCAGTTTTGACGGGGGGGCCGAGACCCAGTACTTC
TRBJ2-1 TRBD1 TRBV25-1 - 15 CASSEYWDRTNEQFF TGTGCCAGCAGTGAATATTGGGACAGGACTAATGAGCAGTTCTTC
TRBJ1-6 TRBD1 TRBV9 - 14 CASGTGNYNSPLHF TGTGCCAGCGGGACAGGGAACTATAATTCACCCCTCCACTTT
TRBJ2-1 TRBD2 TRBV5-4 - 15 CASSSGTSGTNEQFF TGTGCCAGCAGCTCCGGGACTAGCGGGACCAATGAGCAGTTCTTC
TRBJ1-1 TRBD1 TRBV6-5 - 15 CASSSWTGTDTEAFF TGTGCCAGCAGTTCCTGGACAGGGACGGACACTGAAGCTTTCTTT
TRBJ1-5 - TRBV18 - 14 CASSPAQGGQPQHF TGTGCCAGCTCACCTGCGCAGGGTGGTCAGCCCCAGCATTTT
TRBJ1-3 - TRBV5-1 once 15 CASSLVSGTGNTIYF TGCGCCAGCAGCTTGGTTTCAGGGACTGGAAACACCATATATTTT
TRBJ1-5 - TRBV2 - 12 CASSVSSQPQHF TGTGCCAGCAGTGTCTCGAGTCAGCCCCAGCATTTT
TRBJ1-2 - TRBV7-5 once 17 CARSERQGPGGNYGYTF TGTGCCAGAAGCGAAAGACAGGGACCCGGTGGGAACTATGGCTACACCTTC
TRBJ2-7 - TRBV18 - 15 CASSPPPGESYEQYF TGTGCCAGCTCACCACCCCCGGGGGAGTCCTACGAGCAGTACTTC
TRBJ2-7 TRBD1 TRBV10-3 once 15 CAISDPGTGSYEQYF TGTGCCATCAGTGACCCCGGGACAGGTAGCTACGAGCAGTACTTC
TRBJ2-7 - TRBV4-2 once 14 CASSQERGAGEQYF TGTGCCAGCAGCCAAGAGAGGGGCGCGGGGGAGCAGTACTTC
TRBJ1-6 - TRBV5-1 - 14 CASSLAGGNSPLHF TGCGCCAGCAGCTTGGCGGGGGGGAATTCACCCCTCCACTTT